These 9 T cell receptor beta chains were all obtained from the same sample, sequenced in a study of T cell responses to AZD1222 COVID-19 vaccine. Clones were sequenced by immunoSEQ multiplex PCR, and TCRdb holds only the in-frame ones, with some missing. Here the sample spans 55,000 to 80,000 clones, under 90% being singletons. Source: peripheral blood, taken on day 0 of AZD1222 vaccination. All receptors derive from an adult in good health.

The chain has TRBV11-2 and TRBJ1-3; TRBD1 aligns across 7 bases. The CDR3 length is 18 residues. The V gene end was trimmed by 3 bases and the J gene end by 0 bases; junction bases not matched to a gene: 11. Per the germline V gene, CDR1 is SGHAT and CDR2 is FQNNGV. The CDR3 region is CASSFLAGTDPSGNTIYF. The CDR3, as DNA: TGTGCCAGCAGCTTCTTGGCCGGGACAGACCCCTCTGGAAACACCATATATTTT.

The genes are TRBV12-3 or TRBV12-4 and TRBJ1-1; D uncertain. V was clipped by 3 bases and J by 4 bases, with 9 bases between them. This CDR3 comprises 13 residues. As DNA, the CDR3 is TGTGCCAGCAGTTTTGGGGTTGTCACTGAAGCTTTCTTT. As protein: CASSFGVVTEAFF.

The chain is built from TRBV18 and TRBJ1-4; a possible D gene is TRBD1 (5 bases). Germline V gene sequence: CDR1 KGHSH, CDR2 LQKENI. This CDR3 comprises 14 residues. V was cut by 5 bases and J by 6 bases, with 13 bases left in between. The CDR3 DNA follows: TGTGCCAGCTCAGCCCAGGGATGGTATGAAAAACTGTTTTTT. Translating gives CASSAQGWYEKLFF.

Written as DNA, the CDR3 is TGTGCCAGCAGTTTCTCCGGGACATACGGCGACGAGCAGTACTTC. This translates into CASSFSGTYGDEQYF. The chain has TRBV27 and TRBJ2-7; a possible D gene is TRBD1 (6 bases). CDR3 length: 15 amino acids. Germline V gene data show CDR1 as MNHEY and CDR2 as SMNVEV (reference sequence). V was clipped by 3 bases and J by 5 bases, with 17 bases between them.

The rearrangement links TRBV15 to TRBJ2-1; 8 nucleotides line up with TRBD2. The germline CDR1 and CDR2 sequences are LNHNV and YYDKDF (reference sequence). With V trimmed by 1 base and J by 1 base, 12 bases remained unmatched. The CDR3 has 19 residues. The CDR3 protein is CATSRGGGSRDRSYNEQFF. CDR3 nucleotides: TGTGCCACCAGCAGAGGCGGGGGGTCGCGGGATAGATCCTACAATGAGCAGTTCTTC.

DNA of the CDR3: TGTGCCAGCAGGGTGGGCGACGAGCAGTACTTC. Residues: CASRVGDEQYF. J is TRBJ2-7 and V is TRBV27; D not resolved. Trimming cost V 6 bases and J 5 bases, with 8 bases left between them. The CDR3 sequence is 11 residues long. Germline CDR1 is MNHEY and CDR2 is SMNVEV (reference sequence).

The chain carries TRBV30 and TRBJ1-1; D ambiguous. Germline CDR1 is GTSNPN and CDR2 is SVGIG (reference sequence). The CDR3 has 15 amino acids. V dropped 1 base and J dropped 1 base, with 13 bases sitting between them. CDR3: CAWSGILQRNTEAFF. The CDR3 nucleotides read TGTGCCTGGAGTGGAATATTACAGAGGAACACTGAAGCTTTCTTT. Full variable domain (rest looked up from reference TRBV30 and TRBJ1-1): SQTIHQWPATLVQPVGSPLSLECTVEGTSNPNLYWYRQAAGRGLQLLFYSVGIGQISSEVPQNLSASRPQDRQFILSSKKLLLSDSGFYLCAWSGILQRNTEAFFGQGTRLTVV.

The chain links TRBV24-1 to TRBJ2-1; no definite D call. CDR3 size: 14 residues. Germline V gene data show CDR1 as KGHDR and CDR2 as SFDVKD. Deletions cut 1 base from V and 15 bases from J, with 18 bases between. DNA of the CDR3: TGTGCCACCAGTGATTTAGGTGTCTCCGGTAGTCGGTTCTTC. Protein: CATSDLGVSGSRFF.

V is TRBV21-1 and J is TRBJ1-5; the D call of TRBD1 is as the table states it, not checked on the DNA. TRBV21-1 is flagged as a pseudogene. This CDR3 region has 15 residues. CDR3 in amino acids: CASSKAGGSHRPQHF. In DNA, the CDR3 is TGTGCCAGCAGCAAAGCTGGGGGCAGCCACCGGCCCCAGCATTTT.